This T cell receptor (beta chain) comes out of a study of blood T cell repertoires in COVID-19 (TCRdb year 2020). Background for the entire study: The collaborator samples originated in the United States, Italy and Spain and spanned the acute and convalescent phases of COVID-19. The prospective study material was composed of cDNA or gDNA derived from T cells, B-cell-depleted T cells, or PBMCs. The dataset comprised deeply sampled blood TCRbeta repertoires from subjects exposed to, actively infected with, or recovered from COVID-19. The repertoires were released in a freely available public database meant as a resource for research on the immune response to SARS-CoV-2. Samples were obtained from the ongoing ImmuneRACE study (first 160 participants) and from 1,254 subjects provided by 6 global collaborators. Sample metadata almost always included a de-identified subject ID, COVID-19 status, age in years and sex. HLA class I and class II types, where available, came from metadata supplied by the sample provider rather than from assay-based typing. Results the study describes overall, beyond this receptor: The amount of clinical and demographic metadata varied by source and participant and was provided uncurated.

Participants in the prospective study were enrolled through a virtual design, were aged about 18 to 90 years, and lived in roughly 24 United States geographic areas. In the prospective study, participants were assigned to cohorts based on the clinical history participants reported in a screening survey and a study questionnaire. ImmuneRACE Cohort 3 recovered participants were defined by two consecutive negative NP/OP PCR tests, healthcare professional clearance, or symptom resolution. In the prospective study, whole blood, serum and a nasopharyngeal or oropharyngeal swab were collected from each participant by mobile phlebotomists. Over an approximately 2-month period, participants in the prospective study had the option of providing additional blood draws and questionnaires. Prospective study blood samples were shipped either frozen or at room temperature before DNA extraction. A word on this clone: Its antigen is unknown. Per-base quality was not reported, and no clone a single base away is much larger than it.

Inclusive of the bounding cysteine and phenylalanine, the CDR3 is 14 residues long. Here the CDR3 DNA is all that survives: 42 bases in frame from base 1. Cut back by 2 bases and 7 bases, the V and J ends lie 11 bases apart. The germline V gene specifies KGHSH as CDR1 and LQKENI as CDR2. TCRbeta CDR3 regions were amplified from genomic DNA using the immunoSEQ Assay, a bias-controlled multiplex PCR. As for how the authors treated the data: Nucleated cell counts per sample were estimated from amplification of reference gene primers within the assay. Sequence reads were collapsed and filtered to measure the absolute abundance of every unique TCRbeta CDR3 rearrangement. For each sample, productive Simpson clonality was calculated by taking the square root of Simpson's diversity index across productive rearrangements. The clones in this table, taken by TCRdb from immuneACCESS, are in-frame only. Not every clone is retained; where verified, under half of the shortfall comes from an unresolved V gene, and the cause of the rest is unknown. V, J and clone size were drawn from that table, and D and trimming were deduced from the DNA. The sample records 250,000 to 300,000 clones, 70% to 90% of which are singletons. The ten largest account for 1.5% to 2% of the sample.

The chain employs TRBV18 and TRBJ1-4, with a tentative D gene TRBD1 over 6 matching bases. Sequenced: PBMCs or T cells enriched from blood (not recorded which). This TCR was recovered from a woman aged 45 to 65 who had recovered from COVID-19. The DNA reads as follows: TGTGCCAGCTCACCATCCAGGGGTGGTGAAAAACTGTTTTTT. This yields the protein CASSPSRGGEKLFF.